The source of this T cell receptor beta chain is a study of T-cell reconstitution after alpha-beta-depleted transplantation in children. General study results and limits: Recipient T cells and thymic progenitors that survived gave rise to the high TCRbeta diversity observed at day 60 in some patients.

Unique molecular identifiers were incorporated during preparation of the TCRbeta library. TCRdb independently ran MiXCR on the PCR reads; one entry per CDR3 protein. Among around 200,000 distinct CDR3 sequences listed, approximately 11% were seen once. The germline V gene has CDR1 SGHRS and CDR2 YFSETQ. V dropped 2 bases and J dropped 1 base, with 6 bases sitting between them. There are 13 residues in the CDR3. This clonotype was detected ten times or more. Its antigen is as yet unknown. The origin of this receptor is a child younger than two with acute myeloid leukemia, due to receive a stem cell transplant. V is TRBV5-1 and J is TRBJ1-1, with D uncertain. Material: PBMCs, obtained before TCRalphabeta/CD19-depleted stem cell transplant. The CDR3 region is CASSFRGNTEAFF. CDR3 DNA sequence: TGCGCCAGCAGCTTTCGCGGGAACACTGAAGCTTTCTTT.